The next 14 T cell receptor beta chains were all read from a single sample in a study of blood T cell repertoires in COVID-19. Repertoires were generated with immunoSEQ multiplex PCR, while TCRdb's copy carries only in-frame clones and drops some. Of a few hundred thousand clones listed, about 90% are singletons. Material: PBMCs or T cells enriched from blood (not recorded which). These receptor sequences come from a man aged 25-40 years who had been exposed to COVID-19.

The chain joins TRBV19 to TRBJ1-2, with a weak D call TRBD1 (5 bases). This CDR3 is 16 amino acids long. The V gene's germline CDR1 is LNHDA and CDR2 SQIVND (reference sequence). V lost 1 base and J lost 2, with 14 bases in between. DNA of the CDR3: TGTGCCAGTAGTATAGTATACGGCAGGGTAAACTATGGCTACACCTTC. The encoded protein is CASSIVYGRVNYGYTF.

The V and J genes are TRBV5-5 and TRBJ1-1; D is perhaps TRBD1 (6 bases). CDR3 length: 16 residues. V lost 7 bases and J lost 4, with 23 bases in between. CDR1 is SGHKS and CDR2 is YYEKEE in the germline V gene (reference sequence). CDR3 nucleotides: TGTGCCAGCGGCGGGGGGCCGCAGGCTGAAAGCACTGAAGCTTTCTTT. This gives the protein CASGGGPQAESTEAFF.

V and J are TRBV5-1 and TRBJ2-3, with D possibly matching TRBD1 (5 bases). V was cut by 1 base and J by 2 bases, with 14 bases left in between. This CDR3 region has 16 residues. From germline, CDR1 is SGHRS and CDR2 YFSETQ. The DNA for the CDR3 is TGCGCCAGCAGCTTGTTTTTGACACAGGCCACAGATACGCAGTATTTT. Translation gives CASSLFLTQATDTQYF.

The J gene is TRBJ2-1, the V gene TRBV5-4, with a possible D match to TRBD2 (7 bases). The CDR3 is made up of 15 amino acids. Trimming took off 4 bases at V and 6 bases at J, with 17 bases between the two ends. The germline CDR1 and CDR2 sequences are SGHNT and YYREEE (reference sequence). The CDR3 sequence is CASSPGGLSSNEQFF. The CDR3 DNA reads as TGTGCCAGCAGCCCCGGGGGGCTTAGCAGCAATGAGCAGTTCTTC.

V usage is TRBV29-1 and J usage is TRBJ1-1, with 7 bases lining up with TRBD1. This CDR3 has 9 amino acids. V gave up 7 bases and J gave up 11 bases; unmatched junction bases: 4. The germline CDR1 and CDR2 sequences are SQVTM and ANQGSEA. The CDR3 spells CSAGTEAFF. DNA for the CDR3: TGCAGCGCCGGGACAGAGGCTTTCTTT.

The genes are TRBV5-1 and TRBJ1-4, with D perhaps TRBD1 (6 bases). Trimming removed 0 bases at V and 6 bases at J, with 12 bases between. CDR1 is SGHRS, CDR2 YFSETQ, per germline. CDR3 length: 15 amino acids. The CDR3 here is CASSLDRGWDEKLFF. In DNA, the CDR3 is TGCGCCAGCAGCTTGGATAGGGGGTGGGATGAAAAACTGTTTTTT.

The chain joins TRBV13 to TRBJ2-5; the match to TRBD2 covers 11 bases. This CDR3 is 14 amino acids long. Germline V gene lookup returns CDR1 PRHDT and CDR2 FYEKMQ (reference sequence). V lost 3 bases, J lost 4 bases, and 1 base stayed unmatched. The CDR3 region has the DNA TGTGCCAGCAGCTTGACTAGCGGGGCAGAGACCCAGTACTTC. Protein: CASSLTSGAETQYF.

The chain has TRBV6-1 and TRBJ2-7, with 7 nucleotides matching TRBD2. This CDR3 spans 17 amino acids. The germline V gene has CDR1 MNHNS and CDR2 SASEGT. Unmatched junction bases numbered 14, after V lost 2 bases and J lost 4 bases. CDR3 region: CASSEIYGEGGMYEQYF. DNA of the CDR3: TGTGCCAGCAGTGAAATCTATGGGGAGGGTGGAATGTACGAGCAGTACTTC.

The chain combines TRBV19 with TRBJ2-2, with D unclear. V was pared by 10 bases and J by 4 bases, with 10 bases between. Germline-derived CDR1 and CDR2 are LNHDA and SQIVND (reference sequence). CDR3 length equals 12 residues. The CDR3 DNA is TGTGCCACTACGGTTGCCACCGGGGAGCTGTTTTTT. Its translation is CATTVATGELFF.

This clone was observed a single time. V and J are TRBV29-1 and TRBJ2-7, with 7 bases identical to TRBD1. Germline lookup yields CDR1 SQVTM and CDR2 ANQGSEA. Unmatched junction bases numbered 3, after V lost 5 bases and J lost 2 bases. CDR3 length equals 12 residues. CDR3 bases: TGCAGCGTTACAGGGGACCCCTACGAGCAGTACTTC. Amino acids: CSVTGDPYEQYF.

This chain uses TRBV5-1 with TRBJ1-6, with a weak D call TRBD1 (6 bases). CDR1 and CDR2 (germline): SGHRS, YFSETQ. V shed 0 bases and J shed 10 bases, with 11 bases lying between them. The CDR3 contains 14 residues. CDR3 in DNA: TGCGCCAGCAGCTTGGACAGGGTAAAATCACCCCTCCACTTT. Residues: CASSLDRVKSPLHF. The variable domain in full, with the rest retrieved from reference TRBV5-1 and TRBJ1-6, is KAGVTQTPRYLIKTRGQQVTLSCSPISGHRSVSWYQQTPGQGLQFLFEYFSETQRNKGNFPGRFSGRQFSNSRSEMNVSTLELGDSALYLCASSLDRVKSPLHFGNGTRLTVT.

The rearrangement uses TRBV27 and TRBJ1-3, with D possibly matching TRBD1 (5 bases). The CDR3 is 15 amino acids. CDR1 is MNHEY, CDR2 SMNVEV, per germline (reference sequence). V lost 2 bases and J lost 3, with 11 bases in between. CDR3 protein: CASSLKGRVGNTIYF. Written as DNA, the CDR3 is TGTGCCAGCAGTTTAAAGGGCAGGGTTGGAAACACCATATATTTT.

The V gene is TRBV3-1 (or the pseudogene TRBV3-2), the J gene TRBJ2-1; 11 bases match TRBD2. Unmatched junction bases numbered 7, after V lost 3 bases and J lost 6 bases. The CDR3 contains 16 residues. The germline CDR1 and CDR2 sequences are LGHDT and YNNKEL (reference sequence). The CDR3 DNA reads TGTGCCAGCAGCCACATTAGCGGGGGGGCCGGCAATGAGCAGTTCTTC. Translated, it gives CASSHISGGAGNEQFF.

The chain combines TRBV10-3 with TRBJ2-2, with TRBD1 matching 9 bases. Per germline, CDR1 ENHRY and CDR2 SYGVKD. Trimming at V came to 6 bases and at J to 5 bases, leaving 16 bases not matched to a gene. The length of the CDR3 is 18 residues. CDR3 in amino acids: CAIRDSEGGQGWTGELFF. CDR3 in DNA: TGTGCCATCAGAGATTCAGAAGGGGGACAGGGTTGGACCGGGGAGCTGTTTTTT.